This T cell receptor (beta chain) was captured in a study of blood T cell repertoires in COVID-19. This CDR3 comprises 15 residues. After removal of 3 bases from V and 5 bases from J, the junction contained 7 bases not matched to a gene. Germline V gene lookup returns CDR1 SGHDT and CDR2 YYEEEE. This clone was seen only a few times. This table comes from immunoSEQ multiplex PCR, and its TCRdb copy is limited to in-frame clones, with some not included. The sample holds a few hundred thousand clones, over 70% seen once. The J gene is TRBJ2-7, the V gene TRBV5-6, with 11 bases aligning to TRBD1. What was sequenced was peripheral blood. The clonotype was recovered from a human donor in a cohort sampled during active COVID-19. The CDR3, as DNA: TGTGCCAGCAGCTCTATGGGACAGGGGGATCACGAGCAGTACTTC. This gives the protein CASSSMGQGDHEQYF.